Below, 19 T cell receptor beta chains from the same sample are listed, as sequenced in a study of CD8+ T cells in alopecia areata. cDNA prepared by RNA extraction and subsequent reverse transcription served as the template for sequencing. Assay: immunoSEQ multiplex PCR; the TCRdb copy retains only in-frame clones and omits some. The repertoire holds roughly 150,000 clones, 50% to 60% seen once, with more than 4.5% in the top ten. Sequenced input: CD4+ T cells sorted from blood. The receptor set was obtained from a human donor in good health.

The rearrangement links TRBV25-1 to TRBJ2-1; 8 nucleotides line up with TRBD1. Germline CDR1 is MGHDK and CDR2 is SYGVNS. V shed 7 bases and J 6 bases; nucleotides not matched to a gene: 8. This CDR3 has 14 residues. DNA for the CDR3: TGTGCCAGCACTATCGGGACAGGTCTCAATGAGCAGTTCTTC. Translated, it gives CASTIGTGLNEQFF.

CDR3 region: CASSLTQRERNEQFF. Written as DNA, the CDR3 is TGTGCCAGCAGCTTAACCCAGCGGGAGCGGAATGAGCAGTTCTTC. This chain uses TRBV7-9 with TRBJ2-1, with TRBD2 matching 8 bases. Germline CDR1 SEHNR, CDR2 FQNEAQ (reference sequence). This CDR3 has 15 residues. V was pared by 2 bases and J by 7 bases, with 7 bases of the junction left unmatched.

The CDR3: CSVSVPPSYEQYF. CDR3 coding DNA: TGCAGCGTGTCAGTGCCGCCGTCCTACGAGCAGTACTTC. V and J are TRBV29-1 and TRBJ2-7; no clear D gene. The CDR3 spans 13 residues. Germline assignment: CDR1 SQVTM and CDR2 ANQGSEA. V was clipped by 6 bases and J by 1 base, with 13 bases between them.

The rearrangement uses TRBV30 and TRBJ1-5; no clear D gene. The CDR3 covers 13 residues. Germline values: CDR1 GTSNPN, CDR2 SVGIG (reference sequence). Trimming pared 0 bases from V and 1 base from J, leaving 4 bases between. The CDR3 DNA sequence: TGTGCCTGGAGTGTAAACAGCAATCAGCCCCAGCATTTT. Encoded protein: CAWSVNSNQPQHF.

The V gene is TRBV5-6, the J gene TRBJ2-3, with TRBD2 matching over 13 bases. The germline V gene encodes CDR1 SGHDT and CDR2 YYEEEE. The junction had 10 bases not matched to a gene; V was cut back by 3 bases and J by 9 bases. This CDR3 has 16 residues. This chain's CDR3 is CASSSPGLAGLGTQYF. The DNA of the CDR3 is TGTGCCAGCAGCTCTCCGGGACTAGCGGGATTAGGAACGCAGTATTTT.

The chain carries TRBV29-1 and TRBJ1-1, with 8 bases lining up with TRBD1. The CDR3 loop spans 12 amino acids. Per germline, CDR1 SQVTM and CDR2 ANQGSEA. V lost 8 bases, J lost 4 bases, and 6 bases stayed unmatched. The CDR3 here is CSSGGPGTEAFF. In DNA, the CDR3 is TGCAGCTCAGGGGGCCCGGGCACTGAAGCTTTCTTT.

The rearrangement links TRBV7-2 to TRBJ2-1, with 9 bases lining up with TRBD2. This CDR3 spans 12 amino acids. Germline-derived CDR1 and CDR2 are SGHTA and FQGNSA. Germline trimming cut 2 bases from V and 16 bases from J; bases unmatched to any gene: 6. The CDR3 DNA reads TGTGCCAGCAGCTTACCGGGACTAGCCCAATTCTTC. As protein: CASSLPGLAQFF. Looking up the rest from reference TRBV7-2 and TRBJ2-1 gives the full variable domain: GAGVSQSPSNKVTEKGKDVELRCDPISGHTALYWYRQSLGQGLEFLIYFQGNSAPDKSGLPSDRFSAERTGGSVSTLTIQRTQQEDSAVYLCASSLPGLAQFFGPGTRLTVL.

The V call is TRBV2, the J call TRBJ1-2, with a weak D call TRBD1 (5 bases). Between the trimmed V and J ends, which lost 4 bases and 4 bases, there was a span of 7 bases. Per the germline V gene, CDR1 is SNHLY and CDR2 is FYNNEI. The CDR3 contains 12 residues. In nucleotides, the CDR3 is TGTGCCAGCAGTGGGGACGGCTATGGCTACACCTTC. Translated, it gives CASSGDGYGYTF.

The chain has TRBV2 and TRBJ1-2; 7 bases match TRBD1. Germline values: CDR1 SNHLY, CDR2 FYNNEI. The CDR3 sequence is 15 residues long. V shed 2 bases, J shed 5 bases, and the junction held 8 bases outside the gene matches. CDR3 sequence (DNA): TGTGCCAGCAGTGAATTATTTCAGGGGGATTATGGCTACACCTTC. Translation gives CASSELFQGDYGYTF.

The V call is TRBV5-1, the J call TRBJ2-7; a weak D match, TRBD1 (6 bases). The CDR3 loop spans 12 amino acids. With 5 bases removed from V and 5 bases from J, the gap between germline ends came to 11 bases. Germline values: CDR1 SGHRS, CDR2 YFSETQ. The CDR3 region has the DNA TGCGCCAGCAGGAAGGCAGGGGACGAGCAGTACTTC. Amino acid sequence: CASRKAGDEQYF.

The CDR3 DNA reads as TGCGCCAGCAGCGTACCGAGCGGGGAGCTGTTTTTT. It is translated as CASSVPSGELFF. V is TRBV10-2 and J is TRBJ2-2; D call uncertain. The germline V gene has CDR1 WSHSY and CDR2 SAAADI. Trimming shortened V by 6 bases and J by 7 bases, and 9 bases separated the two germline ends. This CDR3 spans 12 amino acids.

V and J are TRBV4-1 and TRBJ2-7; possible D gene TRBD2, 6 bases. This CDR3 is 15 amino acids long. The germline V and J ends were trimmed by 4 bases and 4 bases, with 17 bases remaining between them. Per the germline V gene, CDR1 is MGHRA and CDR2 is YSYEKL. The CDR3 region is CASSLQTGVGYEQYF. CDR3 DNA sequence: TGCGCCAGCAGCCTTCAAACGGGAGTTGGGTACGAGCAGTACTTC.

This clone has only a few counts. The genes are TRBV10-3 and TRBJ2-7; D is unclear. Germline CDR1 is ENHRY and CDR2 is SYGVKD. The CDR3 loop spans 14 amino acids. Trimming left V 3 bases short and J 1 base short, with 10 bases between. The DNA of the CDR3 is TGTGCCATCAGTGAAGGAAGGGTATCCTACGAGCAGTACTTC. It is translated as CAISEGRVSYEQYF.

The rearrangement links TRBV11-2 to TRBJ2-3; D is undetermined. This CDR3 has 14 amino acids. The V gene lost 5 bases and the J gene lost 0 bases, with 9 bases spanning the gap. Germline CDR1 and CDR2: SGHAT and FQNNGV. CDR3: CASSHMASTDTQYF. CDR3 nucleotides: TGTGCCAGCAGCCACATGGCGAGCACAGATACGCAGTATTTT.

CDR3 residues: CASSLRSGSGNTGELFF. The CDR3 nucleotides are TGTGCCAGCAGCCTTAGGAGCGGGAGCGGTAACACCGGGGAGCTGTTTTTT. This chain uses TRBV27 with TRBJ2-2, with 8 bases that match TRBD2. This CDR3 region has 17 residues. Trimming removed 6 bases from V and 2 bases from J; junction bases left unmatched: 11. Germline V gene sequence: CDR1 MNHEY, CDR2 SMNVEV (reference sequence).

V usage is TRBV15 and J usage is TRBJ1-2, with 7 nucleotides matching TRBD1. The CDR3 has 15 residues. Trimming took 1 base from V and 2 from J; bases not matched to a gene: 4. CDR1 is LNHNV and CDR2 is YYDKDF in the germline V gene (reference sequence). CDR3 sequence (DNA): TGTGCCACCAGCAGAGGGACAGGATCCAACTATGGCTACACCTTC. Its protein is CATSRGTGSNYGYTF.

The chain is built from TRBV30 and TRBJ2-2; tentatively, D is TRBD2 (5 bases). Trimming removed 2 bases at V and 6 bases at J, with 10 bases between. The CDR3 spans 13 residues. Germline V CDR1 and CDR2: GTSNPN, SVGIG (reference sequence). CDR3 in amino acids: CAWSYREAGELFF. CDR3 DNA: TGTGCCTGGAGTTATCGGGAAGCCGGGGAGCTGTTTTTT.

Details on this clone: Other nucleotide sequences from this sample produce the same CDR3. CDR3 protein: CASSFRGSETQYF. The CDR3 coding sequence is TGCGCCAGCAGCTTCCGGGGTTCTGAGACCCAGTACTTC. This sequence joins TRBV5-1 and TRBJ2-5; maybe TRBD2 (5 bases). Trimming removed 2 bases from V and 5 bases from J, with 10 bases in between. This CDR3 spans 13 amino acids. The germline V gene has CDR1 SGHRS and CDR2 YFSETQ.

There are a few counts of this clone. The chain couples TRBV5-1 to TRBJ2-3; possibly TRBD1 or TRBD2 for D (5 bases each). The germline V gene has CDR1 SGHRS and CDR2 YFSETQ. This CDR3 region has 14 residues. Trimming cost V 7 bases and J 6 bases, with 18 bases left between them. Here the CDR3 DNA reads TGCGCCAGCGGATCCGGGGCTCGGGCGGATACGCAGTATTTT. It is translated as CASGSGARADTQYF. Based on the CDR3 plus reference TRBV5-1 and TRBJ2-3, the full variable domain is KAGVTQTPRYLIKTRGQQVTLSCSPISGHRSVSWYQQTPGQGLQFLFEYFSETQRNKGNFPGRFSGRQFSNSRSEMNVSTLELGDSALYLCASGSGARADTQYFGPGTRLTVL.